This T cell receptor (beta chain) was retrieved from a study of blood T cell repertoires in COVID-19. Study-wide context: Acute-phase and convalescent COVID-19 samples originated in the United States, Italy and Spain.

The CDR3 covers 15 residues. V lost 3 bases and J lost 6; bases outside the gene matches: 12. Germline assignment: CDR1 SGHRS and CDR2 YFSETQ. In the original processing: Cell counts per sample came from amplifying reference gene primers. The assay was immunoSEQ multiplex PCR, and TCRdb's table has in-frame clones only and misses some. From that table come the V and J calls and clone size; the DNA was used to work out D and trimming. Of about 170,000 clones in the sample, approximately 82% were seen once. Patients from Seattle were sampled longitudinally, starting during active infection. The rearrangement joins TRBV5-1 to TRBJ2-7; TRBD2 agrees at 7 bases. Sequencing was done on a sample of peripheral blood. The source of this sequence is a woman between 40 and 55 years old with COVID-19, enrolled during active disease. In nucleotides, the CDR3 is TGCGCCAGCAGCTCAAGCGGGATGGGGATCGGCGAGCAGTACTTC. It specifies CASSSSGMGIGEQYF.